A single sample is the source of the 2 T cell receptor beta chains below, sequenced in a study of cytomegalovirus exposure and HLA in healthy donors. Using immunoSEQ multiplex PCR, the repertoire was profiled, and TCRdb retains in-frame clones only, with some absent. The repertoire holds some 220,000 clones, with 80% to 95% as singletons. Sequencing was performed on PBMCs. The source of these receptors is a woman under 30 in good health and CMV-seronegative.

This clone showed up just a few times. The genes are TRBV2 and TRBJ1-2; the D gene is possibly TRBD1 (5 bases). From germline, CDR1 is SNHLY and CDR2 FYNNEI. This CDR3 contains 14 residues. V was pared by 6 bases and J by 6 bases, with 17 bases between. CDR3 region: CASSTARRGDGYTF. CDR3 nucleotides: TGTGCCAGCAGCACGGCACGTCGGGGGGATGGCTACACCTTC. The full variable domain, rest sourced from reference TRBV2 and TRBJ1-2, is EPEVTQTPSHQVTQMGQEVILRCVPISNHLYFYWYRQILGQKVEFLVSFYNNEISEKSEIFDDQFSVERPDGSNFTLKIRSTKLEDSAMYFCASSTARRGDGYTFGSGTRLTVV.

This rearrangement joins TRBV5-1 to TRBJ2-5; 11 bases align to TRBD2. The germline gives CDR1 SGHRS, CDR2 YFSETQ. The CDR3 is 15 amino acids. The junction had 4 bases not matched to a gene; V was cut back by 3 bases and J by 3 bases. The CDR3 coding sequence is TGCGCCAGCAGCTCCCAGACTAGCGGGAAAGAGACCCAGTACTTC. Its protein is CASSSQTSGKETQYF.